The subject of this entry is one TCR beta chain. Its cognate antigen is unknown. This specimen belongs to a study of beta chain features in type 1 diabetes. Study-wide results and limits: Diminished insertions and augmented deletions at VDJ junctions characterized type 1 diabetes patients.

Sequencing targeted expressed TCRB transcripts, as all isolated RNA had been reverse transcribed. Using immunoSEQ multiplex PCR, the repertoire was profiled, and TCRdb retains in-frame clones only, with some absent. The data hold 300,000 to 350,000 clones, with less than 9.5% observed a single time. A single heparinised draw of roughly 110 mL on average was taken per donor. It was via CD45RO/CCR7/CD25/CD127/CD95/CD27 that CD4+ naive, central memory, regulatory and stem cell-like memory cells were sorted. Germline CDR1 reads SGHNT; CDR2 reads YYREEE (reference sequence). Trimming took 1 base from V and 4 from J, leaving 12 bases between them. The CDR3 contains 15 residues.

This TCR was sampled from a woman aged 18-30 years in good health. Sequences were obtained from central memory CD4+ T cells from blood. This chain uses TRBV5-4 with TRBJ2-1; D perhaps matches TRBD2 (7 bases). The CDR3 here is CASSLSGGGYNEQFF. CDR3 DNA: TGTGCCAGCAGCTTGTCGGGGGGCGGGTACAATGAGCAGTTCTTC.